This TCR beta chain was found in a study of blood T cell repertoires in COVID-19 (dated by TCRdb to 2020 to 2021). Describing the broader study: Samples from collaborators originated in the United States, Italy and Spain and spanned both the acute and convalescent phases of COVID-19. The material from the prospective study consisted of cDNA or gDNA derived from T cells, B-cell-depleted T cells, or PBMCs. Sample metadata almost always included a de-identified subject ID, COVID-19 status, age in years and sex. A freely available public database, intended as a resource for researchers studying the immune response to SARS-CoV-2, is where the repertoires were released. Deeply sampled blood TCRbeta repertoires from subjects exposed to, actively infected with, or recovered from COVID-19 were included in the dataset. Where available, HLA class I and class II types were taken from metadata supplied by the sample provider and were not determined by assay-based typing. Samples came from the ongoing ImmuneRACE study (first 160 participants) plus 1,254 subjects from 6 global collaborators.

From the cysteine up to the phenylalanine, the CDR3 has a length of 13 residues. The only DNA kept is the CDR3, 39 bases in frame from the first base. A distance of 10 bases separates the germline ends of V and J, which lose 4 bases and 3 bases respectively. The germline V gene provides CDR1 ENHRY and CDR2 SYGVKD. What the study reported, not specific to this receptor: The amount of clinical and demographic metadata varied by source and participant and was provided uncurated.

TCRbeta CDR3 regions were amplified from genomic DNA by means of the immunoSEQ Assay, a bias-controlled multiplex PCR. Per the original workflow: Nucleated cell counts per sample were estimated from amplification of reference gene primers within the assay. Sequence reads were collapsed and filtered to measure the absolute abundance of every unique TCRbeta CDR3 rearrangement. For each sample, productive Simpson clonality was calculated as the square root of Simpson's diversity index over productive rearrangements. TCRdb's version of the immuneACCESS table is confined to in-frame rearrangements and falls short of the full clone set. An unresolved V gene accounts for under half of the shortfall where checked; the remainder is of unknown origin. The V and J calls and the clone size are those of that table, but D and trimming were determined from the DNA. This sample holds approximately 98,000 clones; about 88% were observed only once. 2.4% of the sample is taken by the ten largest.

A remark on this clone: Its antigen is unknown. Per-nucleotide qualities are absent, and no much larger clonotype sits a single base away.

Collaborating institutions collected whole blood in K2EDTA tubes following their own protocols. Collaborator samples were shipped for TCRbeta analysis as frozen whole blood, isolated PBMCs, or DNA extracted from either sample type. This chain is built from TRBV10-3 and TRBJ2-7; TRBD1 is a possible D gene, resting on 6 matching bases. The material sequenced was peripheral blood. This receptor was obtained from a human donor in a cohort sampled during active COVID-19. The DNA reads TGTGCCATCAGTGGGACAGTAATCTACGAGCAGTACTTC. Translated, this gives CAISGTVIYEQYF.